Listed below are T cell receptor beta chains from one sample, sequenced in a study of blood T cell repertoires in COVID-19. TCRdb's copy holds only in-frame clones and misses some; the assay was immunoSEQ multiplex PCR. The table includes roughly 180,000 clones, about 84% detected once. Sequencing was performed on peripheral blood. Receptors were obtained from a human donor in a cohort sampled during active COVID-19. Each CDR3 is given with its conserved first and last residue. A D gene is named only where the DNA matches it firmly. Clone sizes are given selectively: once, few, many, or a class where the clone is expanded.

v_gene,abundance,j_gene,d_gene,CDR3aa,CDR3nt
TRBV11-2,NA,TRBJ2-1,TRBD2,CASSLRPRGGNEQFF,TGTGCCAGCAGCTTACGTCCGCGGGGGGGCAATGAGCAGTTCTTC
TRBV5-6,NA,TRBJ2-1,TRBD2,CASSLGGLGLLHNEQFF,TGTGCCAGCAGCTTGGGAGGTTTGGGACTACTACACAATGAGCAGTTCTTC
TRBV5-8,once,TRBJ2-5,NA,CASSLEGRRMETQYF,TGTGCCAGCAGCTTGGAGGGGCGGCGGATGGAGACCCAGTACTTC
TRBV19,NA,TRBJ1-1,NA,CASTKGRGTEAFF,TGTGCCAGTACCAAAGGACGGGGGACTGAAGCTTTCTTT
TRBV4-1,few,TRBJ1-1,TRBD1,CASSPTLREGASEAFF,TGCGCCAGCAGTCCAACACTCCGGGAGGGGGCGAGTGAAGCTTTCTTT
TRBV6-5,NA,TRBJ1-5,NA,CASSYPGGLDQPQHF,TGTGCCAGCAGTTACCCTGGCGGTCTGGATCAGCCCCAGCATTTT
TRBV4-1,NA,TRBJ1-1,TRBD1,CASSREQGLNTEAFF,TGCGCCAGCAGCCGAGAACAGGGGCTCAACACTGAAGCTTTCTTT
TRBV5-1,NA,TRBJ1-2,NA,CASSLVGALYGYTF,TGCGCCAGCAGCTTAGTGGGGGCTCTCTATGGCTACACCTTC
TRBV5-1,many,TRBJ2-1,TRBD1,CASSLSAGTGLNEQFF,TGCGCCAGCAGCTTGTCCGCCGGGACAGGGCTGAATGAGCAGTTCTTC
TRBV15,few,TRBJ2-5,NA,CATSRPAGGLGRETQYF,TGTGCCACCAGCAGACCCGCCGGCGGGCTTGGTAGGGAGACCCAGTACTTC
TRBV24-1,NA,TRBJ2-7,NA,CATSVQGTYEQYF,TGTGCCACCAGTGTCCAGGGGACCTACGAGCAGTACTTC
TRBV24-1,NA,TRBJ2-2,NA,CATSSRVHGELFF,TGTGCCACCAGTAGCAGGGTTCACGGGGAGCTGTTTTTT
TRBV30,NA,TRBJ2-7,TRBD1,CACWDRANYEQYF,TGTGCCTGTTGGGACAGGGCGAACTACGAGCAGTACTTC
TRBV5-1,NA,TRBJ1-2,NA,CASSYGGADSHGYTF,TGCGCCAGCAGCTATGGGGGGGCGGACAGCCATGGCTACACCTTC
TRBV6-6,NA,TRBJ2-2,TRBD2,CASSYSSGGASGELFF,TGTGCCAGCAGTTACTCCAGCGGGGGGGCATCGGGGGAGCTGTTTTTT
TRBV4-1,few,TRBJ1-1,TRBD1,CASRQIIRGRLNTEAFF,TGCGCCAGCAGGCAAATCATAAGGGGGCGGTTGAACACTGAAGCTTTCTTT
TRBV11-2,NA,TRBJ2-5,TRBD2,CASSLAGGGQETQYF,TGTGCCAGCAGCTTAGCGGGCGGGGGGCAAGAGACCCAGTACTTC
TRBV2,NA,TRBJ1-2,TRBD1,CASSESAGQGNYGYTF,TGTGCCAGCAGTGAATCAGCCGGACAGGGAAACTATGGCTACACCTTC
TRBV6-6,NA,TRBJ1-5,NA,CASSPHVSGESQPQHF,TGTGCCAGCAGCCCTCACGTGTCCGGGGAAAGCCAGCCCCAGCATTTT
TRBV6-5,once,TRBJ2-1,NA,CASTRQHNEQFF,TGTGCCAGCACCCGACAGCACAATGAGCAGTTCTTC
TRBV5-6,NA,TRBJ2-1,NA,CASLSGVALYNEQFF,TGTGCCAGTTTATCGGGGGTGGCCCTCTACAATGAGCAGTTCTTC
TRBV11-2,NA,TRBJ2-7,NA,CASSLWAGNEQYF,TGTGCCAGCAGCTTATGGGCAGGGAACGAGCAGTACTTC
TRBV19,NA,TRBJ2-6,TRBD1,CASSDRQGLLYSGANVLTF,TGTGCCAGTAGTGACCGACAGGGTTTGCTGTACTCTGGGGCCAACGTCCTGACTTTC
TRBV7-9,NA,TRBJ2-1,TRBD2,CASSTTSGGFNEQFF,TGTGCCAGCAGCACGACTAGCGGGGGGTTCAATGAGCAGTTCTTC
TRBV3-1/TRBV3-2,NA,TRBJ2-1,TRBD2,CASSLFQSSGGTYNEQFF,TGTGCCAGCAGCCTCTTCCAATCTAGCGGGGGGACCTACAATGAGCAGTTCTTC
TRBV6-6,NA,TRBJ1-1,TRBD1,CASSYQQGAAFF,TGTGCCAGCAGTTACCAACAGGGGGCAGCTTTCTTT
TRBV25-1,NA,TRBJ1-2,NA,CATSGWGGYGYTF,TGTGCCACCTCAGGGTGGGGAGGGTATGGCTACACCTTC
TRBV5-6,NA,TRBJ2-5,NA,CASSLARGSQETQYF,TGTGCCAGCAGCCTGGCGAGGGGGTCCCAAGAGACCCAGTACTTC
TRBV6-5,NA,TRBJ1-1,TRBD1,CASSYSYRGNTEAFF,TGTGCCAGCAGTTACTCATACAGGGGGAACACTGAAGCTTTCTTT
TRBV10-2,NA,TRBJ1-1,NA,CASSETQGPTEAFF,TGCGCCAGCAGTGAGACCCAGGGGCCCACTGAAGCTTTCTTT
TRBV18,NA,TRBJ1-4,TRBD1,CASSPGQVGEKLFF,TGTGCCAGCTCACCAGGACAGGTGGGGGAAAAACTGTTTTTT
TRBV10-3,few,TRBJ2-6,TRBD1,CAITEGDRDSGANVLTF,TGTGCCATCACCGAGGGGGACAGGGATTCCGGGGCCAACGTCCTGACTTTC
TRBV2,NA,TRBJ2-2,NA,CASTSRGVSTGELFF,TGTGCCAGCACGAGCAGGGGGGTATCCACCGGGGAGCTGTTTTTT
TRBV7-2,NA,TRBJ1-2,NA,CASNPGRGRSTGYTF,TGTGCCAGCAACCCCGGGAGGGGTAGGTCTACTGGCTACACCTTC
TRBV10-2,NA,TRBJ1-1,NA,CASSESGGVTEAFF,TGCGCCAGCAGTGAGTCTGGAGGAGTTACTGAAGCTTTCTTT
TRBV7-8,NA,TRBJ1-2,NA,CASSPAEGDNGYTF,TGTGCCAGCAGTCCCGCGGAAGGGGACAATGGCTACACCTTC
TRBV5-1,NA,TRBJ2-2,NA,CASSLARPEMTGELFF,TGCGCCAGCAGCTTGGCCAGGCCTGAAATGACCGGGGAGCTGTTTTTT
TRBV5-6,NA,TRBJ1-5,TRBD1,CASRQQGGYSNQPQHF,TGTGCCAGCAGACAACAGGGGGGGTATAGCAATCAGCCCCAGCATTTT
TRBV6-5,once,TRBJ2-5,TRBD2,CASSSAGLAGVETQYF,TGTGCCAGCAGTTCCGCGGGGCTAGCGGGGGTAGAGACCCAGTACTTC